This T cell receptor (beta chain) derives from a study of type 1 and type 2 diabetes patients. Across the study: From PBMCs, CD4+ and CD8+ T cells were isolated by magnetic microbeads.

The PCR template was genomic DNA. Amplification of the beta chain CDR3 used 30 forward and 13 reverse multiplex primers. One entry per CDR3 protein results from TCRdb running MiXCR on the multiplex PCR reads. The data show about 290,000 distinct CDR3 sequences, approximately 50% seen once. Concerning this clonotype itself: The antigen is undetermined.

CDR3 length equals 14 residues. Germline loops: CDR1 ENHRY, CDR2 SYGVKD. Trimming took 6 bases from V and 4 from J, leaving 13 bases between them. Study results and limitations: Between type 2 diabetes and control samples, V and J usage averaged about 0.97 correlation.

The sample was peripheral blood mononuclear cells (PBMCs). This sequence joins TRBV10-3 and TRBJ1-5; D is perhaps TRBD1 (6 bases). The TCR comes from a man aged 18 to 30 with type 2 diabetes. The CDR3: CAISRTGQNQPQHF. The CDR3 DNA is TGTGCCATCAGCCGGACCGGACAGAATCAGCCCCAGCATTTT.